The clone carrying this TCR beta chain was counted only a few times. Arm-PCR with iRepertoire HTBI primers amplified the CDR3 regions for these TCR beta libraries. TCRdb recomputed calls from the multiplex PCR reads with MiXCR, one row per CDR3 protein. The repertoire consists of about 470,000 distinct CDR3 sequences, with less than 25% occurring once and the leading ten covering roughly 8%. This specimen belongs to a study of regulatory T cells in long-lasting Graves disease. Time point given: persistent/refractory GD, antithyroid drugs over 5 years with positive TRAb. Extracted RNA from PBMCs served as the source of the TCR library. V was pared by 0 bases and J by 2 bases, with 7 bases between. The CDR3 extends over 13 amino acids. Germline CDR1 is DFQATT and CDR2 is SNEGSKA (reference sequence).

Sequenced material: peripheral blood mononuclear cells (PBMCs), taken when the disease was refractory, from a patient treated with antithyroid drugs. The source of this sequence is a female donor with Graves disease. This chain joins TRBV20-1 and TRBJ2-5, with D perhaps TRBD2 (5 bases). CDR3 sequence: CSARDERQETQYF. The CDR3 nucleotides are TGCAGTGCTAGAGACGAGCGGCAAGAGACCCAGTACTTC.